This T cell receptor beta chain is from a study of blood T cell repertoires in COVID-19. Data came from immunoSEQ multiplex PCR; TCRdb stores just in-frame clones and leaves some out. The repertoire has fewer than 90,000 clones, approximately 90% of them found once; the top ten carry approximately 6.8%. Specimen: peripheral blood. This receptor was identified in a woman of 80 years or more with active COVID-19.

In DNA form, the CDR3 reads TGCAGCGTTGCTACTAACGGAGGCACAGATACGCAGTATTTT. Its protein is CSVATNGGTDTQYF. This chain links TRBV29-1 with TRBJ2-3, with D unclear. The germline gives CDR1 SQVTM, CDR2 ANQGSEA. The CDR3 covers 14 residues. Trimming shortened V by 4 bases and J by 1 base, and 12 bases separated the two germline ends.